The 3 T cell receptor beta chains reported below all come from one sample, sequenced in a study of blood T cells in healthy people across ages (dated by TCRdb to 2015 to 2017). Receptor amplification or capture employed 5' RACE. Sequenced using an Illumina HiSeq 2500. A second roughly 7 to 12 cycle PCR used a sample-barcoded 5' primer and a J-beta primer mix. Through fastp at Q25 and MiXCR, TCRdb rebuilt clones from the public reads, retaining in-frame beta chains. Rows are unified per CDR3 protein, each entry keeping the most common DNA and genes. Recorded for this sample are about 1 million distinct CDR3 sequences; 40% to 45% of them occurred a single time. The biggest ten clones account for about 19% of the sample. Sequenced sample: blood. The receptor source for this set is a woman in her sixties in good health.

This clonotype appeared once. The chain uses TRBV27 and TRBJ1-2; no firm D call. V was shortened by 0 bases and J by 3 bases, with 14 bases between the two germline ends. CDR1 is MNHEY and CDR2 is SMNVEV in the germline V gene (reference sequence). CDR3 size: 16 residues. The CDR3 sequence is CASSLSLGGLHYGYTF. The CDR3, as DNA: TGTGCCAGCAGTTTATCGCTGGGCGGTTTGCACTATGGCTACACCTTC.

The rearrangement links TRBV29-1 to TRBJ2-5; the D gene is possibly TRBD1 (6 bases). The J call may be faulty, since TRBJ2-7 better matches the DNA end. This CDR3 comprises 13 residues. CDR1 SQVTM and CDR2 ANQGSEA come from the germline V gene. CDR3 nucleotides: TGCAGCGTTGAATCGGACAGATTAGACGAGCAGTACTTC. As protein: CSVESDRLDEQYF.

The J gene is TRBJ2-4, the V gene TRBV5-1; D remains unclear. The V end was cut by 0 bases, the J end by 8 bases, with 3 bases between. Germline V lookup: CDR1 SGHRS, CDR2 YFSETQ. The CDR3 is 11 amino acids. The CDR3 DNA is TGCGCCAGCAGCTTGGAAGACATTCAGTACTTC. It is translated as CASSLEDIQYF.